Listed below are T cell receptor beta chains from one sample, sequenced in a study of cytomegalovirus exposure and HLA in healthy donors. Some clones are missing from TCRdb's copy, which holds only in-frame ones; the method was immunoSEQ multiplex PCR. This table has roughly 200,000 clones, 60% to 80% appearing once. The sequencing sample was made of PBMCs. The receptors were gathered from a woman in her twenties or thirties in good health and CMV-seronegative. The CDR3 runs from the conserved cysteine through the conserved F or W. A D gene is named only where the DNA matches it firmly. Expanded clones are given a class, and other clones once, few, many or no size at all.

clone size: once
V gene: TRBV6-5
J gene: TRBJ2-2
D gene: .
CDR3 DNA: TGTGCCAGCAGTGCCCTATCGGTCCCCGGGGAGCTGTTTTTT
CDR3 protein: CASSALSVPGELFF

clone size: few
V gene: TRBV7-6
J gene: TRBJ2-1
D gene: .
CDR3 DNA: TGTGCCAGCAGCTTAGCAGACAGATACAATGAGCAGTTCTTC
CDR3 protein: CASSLADRYNEQFF

clone size: .
V gene: TRBV2
J gene: TRBJ1-3
D gene: TRBD1
CDR3 DNA: TGTGCCAGCAGTCCACAGGGGTACTCTGGAAACACCATATATTTT
CDR3 protein: CASSPQGYSGNTIYF

clone size: few
V gene: TRBV30
J gene: TRBJ2-5
D gene: TRBD1
CDR3 DNA: TGTGCCTGGAGTGAAGACAGGGGGCACGAGACCCAGTACTTC
CDR3 protein: CAWSEDRGHETQYF

clone size: .
V gene: TRBV10-3
J gene: TRBJ1-2
D gene: .
CDR3 DNA: TGTGCCACAAATTTCGGGGCTAACTATGGCTACACCTTC
CDR3 protein: CATNFGANYGYTF

clone size: few
V gene: TRBV7-9
J gene: TRBJ2-1
D gene: TRBD2
CDR3 DNA: TGTGCCAGCAGCCCCCGGACTAGCGCTAGCTCCTACAATGAGCAGTTCTTC
CDR3 protein: CASSPRTSASSYNEQFF

clone size: .
V gene: TRBV30
J gene: TRBJ2-2
D gene: .
CDR3 DNA: TGTGCCTGGAGTGTTGGGAGGACCGGGGAGCTGTTTTTT
CDR3 protein: CAWSVGRTGELFF

clone size: .
V gene: TRBV5-1
J gene: TRBJ1-2
D gene: TRBD1
CDR3 DNA: TGCGCCAGCAGCTTGGAAGAGGGACAGCTCTATGGCTACACCTTC
CDR3 protein: CASSLEEGQLYGYTF

clone size: .
V gene: TRBV5-4
J gene: TRBJ2-1
D gene: .
CDR3 DNA: TGTGCCAGCAGCTCCCCCCAGATGTCCTACAATGAGCAGTTCTTC
CDR3 protein: CASSSPQMSYNEQFF

clone size: .
V gene: TRBV7-2
J gene: TRBJ2-1
D gene: TRBD2
CDR3 DNA: TGTGCCAGCAGCCTCGGGACTAGCGTGTACAATGAGCAGTTCTTC
CDR3 protein: CASSLGTSVYNEQFF

clone size: .
V gene: TRBV19
J gene: TRBJ1-1
D gene: TRBD1
CDR3 DNA: TGTGCCAGTAGTATGGGACAGGGGGACACTGAAGCTTTCTTT
CDR3 protein: CASSMGQGDTEAFF

clone size: .
V gene: TRBV28
J gene: TRBJ1-4
D gene: .
CDR3 DNA: TGTGCCAGCAGTTTGGGGGGTCAGAATGAAAAACTGTTTTTT
CDR3 protein: CASSLGGQNEKLFF

clone size: .
V gene: TRBV2
J gene: TRBJ1-6
D gene: .
CDR3 DNA: TGTGCCAGCAGTGTGTTGGGGAGGACGGCTAATTCACCCCTCCACTTT
CDR3 protein: CASSVLGRTANSPLHF

clone size: .
V gene: TRBV5-1
J gene: TRBJ2-5
D gene: TRBD2
CDR3 DNA: TGCGCCAGCAGCCAGGGACTAGCGGGAGGGTTGTACCAAGAGACCCAGTACTTC
CDR3 protein: CASSQGLAGGLYQETQYF

clone size: once
V gene: TRBV4-2
J gene: TRBJ1-2
D gene: TRBD1
CDR3 DNA: TGTGCCAGCAGCCATTCACCTGACAGGGGATTCAAGGGCTACCCCTTC
CDR3 protein: CASSHSPDRGFKGYPF

clone size: .
V gene: TRBV10-3
J gene: TRBJ1-2
D gene: .
CDR3 DNA: TGTGCCATCAGTCACGGGAACTATGGCTACACCTTC
CDR3 protein: CAISHGNYGYTF

clone size: .
V gene: TRBV29-1
J gene: TRBJ2-3
D gene: .
CDR3 DNA: TGCAGCGTTGAACGGTTATGGCGGAGGAGCACAGATACGCAGTATTTT
CDR3 protein: CSVERLWRRSTDTQYF

clone size: few
V gene: TRBV27
J gene: TRBJ1-4
D gene: .
CDR3 DNA: TGTGCCAGCAGTCCGTCGCGGGGAAGGGTGGGAGAAAAACTGTTTTTT
CDR3 protein: CASSPSRGRVGEKLFF

clone size: .
V gene: TRBV7-2
J gene: TRBJ2-7
D gene: TRBD2
CDR3 DNA: TGTGCCAGCAGCCCAGGTCTAGCGGGAGGGCCCGAGCAGTACTTC
CDR3 protein: CASSPGLAGGPEQYF

clone size: .
V gene: TRBV13
J gene: TRBJ2-7
D gene: .
CDR3 DNA: TGTGCCAGCAGCCCCACAGGGTCCCTCTCCTACGAGCAGTACTTC
CDR3 protein: CASSPTGSLSYEQYF

clone size: .
V gene: TRBV6-1
J gene: TRBJ1-3
D gene: .
CDR3 DNA: TGTGCCAGCGGGGAGGTACCTGGAAACACCATATATTTT
CDR3 protein: CASGEVPGNTIYF

clone size: .
V gene: TRBV4-1
J gene: TRBJ2-4
D gene: TRBD2
CDR3 DNA: TGCGCCAGCAGCCAAGGGCTAGCGGGGGGTATAGCCAAAAACATTCAGTACTTC
CDR3 protein: CASSQGLAGGIAKNIQYF

clone size: .
V gene: TRBV6-1
J gene: TRBJ2-5
D gene: .
CDR3 DNA: TGTGCCAGCAGCGTGACAGGAGCCCAAGAGACCCAGTACTTC
CDR3 protein: CASSVTGAQETQYF

clone size: .
V gene: TRBV19
J gene: TRBJ1-5
D gene: .
CDR3 DNA: TGTGCCAGTAGTACCAACAGGGTCCCCTATAGCAATCAGCCCCAGCATTTT
CDR3 protein: CASSTNRVPYSNQPQHF

clone size: .
V gene: TRBV6-4
J gene: TRBJ2-2
D gene: .
CDR3 DNA: TGTGCCAGCAGTGACTTGGACTCCGGGGAGCTGTTTTTT
CDR3 protein: CASSDLDSGELFF

clone size: once
V gene: TRBV5-5
J gene: TRBJ2-4
D gene: .
CDR3 DNA: TGTGCCAGCGCCGATAGGGGATCGGCCAAAAACATTCAGTACTTC
CDR3 protein: CASADRGSAKNIQYF

clone size: .
V gene: TRBV6-1
J gene: TRBJ1-2
D gene: .
CDR3 DNA: TGTGCCAGCAGTCCACGGACAGAGAGGGGCTACACCTTC
CDR3 protein: CASSPRTERGYTF

clone size: .
V gene: TRBV19
J gene: TRBJ1-5
D gene: .
CDR3 DNA: TGTGCCAGTAGTCGTAGACAGGTCAATCAGCCCCAGCATTTT
CDR3 protein: CASSRRQVNQPQHF

clone size: few
V gene: TRBV9
J gene: TRBJ2-6
D gene: TRBD1
CDR3 DNA: TGTGCCAGCAGCGCCTTTCCGGGACAGACCTTCTCTGGGGCCAACGTCCTGACTTTC
CDR3 protein: CASSAFPGQTFSGANVLTF

clone size: .
V gene: TRBV5-1
J gene: TRBJ2-1
D gene: .
CDR3 DNA: TGCGCCAGCAGCTTTACAGCCTCCTACAATGAGCAGTTCTTC
CDR3 protein: CASSFTASYNEQFF

clone size: .
V gene: TRBV11-1
J gene: TRBJ2-7
D gene: TRBD2
CDR3 DNA: TGTGCCAGCAGCCCGCACTTACTAGCGGGGAACAACGAGCAGTACTTC
CDR3 protein: CASSPHLLAGNNEQYF

clone size: .
V gene: TRBV5-1
J gene: TRBJ2-5
D gene: .
CDR3 DNA: TGCGCCAGCAGCTTGGTAGCGGAACCACAAGAGACCCAGTACTTC
CDR3 protein: CASSLVAEPQETQYF

clone size: .
V gene: TRBV18
J gene: TRBJ1-2
D gene: TRBD1
CDR3 DNA: TGTGCCAGCTCGACAGGGGGAGATGGCTACACCTTC
CDR3 protein: CASSTGGDGYTF

clone size: .
V gene: TRBV5-1
J gene: TRBJ2-7
D gene: .
CDR3 DNA: TGCGCCAGCAGCTTGGCGGTTTCGGACAGACCTTACGAGCAGTACTTC
CDR3 protein: CASSLAVSDRPYEQYF

clone size: once
V gene: TRBV7-2
J gene: TRBJ1-2
D gene: .
CDR3 DNA: TGTGCCAGCAGCTACAGGGCGGGGGGTTATGGCTACACCTTC
CDR3 protein: CASSYRAGGYGYTF

clone size: .
V gene: TRBV4-2
J gene: TRBJ2-2
D gene: TRBD2
CDR3 DNA: TGTGCCAGCAGCCAAACGACTAGCGCTAGAGGTACCGGGGAGCTGTTTTTT
CDR3 protein: CASSQTTSARGTGELFF

clone size: .
V gene: TRBV27
J gene: TRBJ2-2
D gene: TRBD1
CDR3 DNA: TGTGCCAGCAGGACAGGGGGTGAAACCGGGGAGCTGTTTTTT
CDR3 protein: CASRTGGETGELFF

clone size: .
V gene: TRBV7-6
J gene: TRBJ2-1
D gene: .
CDR3 DNA: TGTGCCAGCAGCTCTTCACAGGGTAGCTCCTACAATGAGCAGTTCTTC
CDR3 protein: CASSSSQGSSYNEQFF

clone size: .
V gene: TRBV7-6
J gene: TRBJ2-5
D gene: TRBD2
CDR3 DNA: TGTGCCAGCAGCTCAAAGCTAGCGGCGGGAGGTCGAGAGACCCAGTACTTC
CDR3 protein: CASSSKLAAGGRETQYF

clone size: .
V gene: TRBV5-4
J gene: TRBJ2-7
D gene: TRBD1
CDR3 DNA: TGTGCCAGCAGCTTGGCTGGACAGGGGCCCTACGAGCAGTACTTC
CDR3 protein: CASSLAGQGPYEQYF

clone size: few
V gene: TRBV29-1
J gene: TRBJ1-2
D gene: TRBD1
CDR3 DNA: TGCAGCGCCGCATTCGGACAGGCTTACACCTTC
CDR3 protein: CSAAFGQAYTF

clone size: .
V gene: TRBV4-1
J gene: TRBJ2-7
D gene: TRBD1
CDR3 DNA: TGCGCCAGCAGCCAACTGACAGGGGCGAGCTCCTACGAGCAGTACTTC
CDR3 protein: CASSQLTGASSYEQYF

clone size: .
V gene: TRBV7-6
J gene: TRBJ2-3
D gene: .
CDR3 DNA: TGTGCCAGCACCGAAGGGGGATCGGCAGATACGCAGTATTTT
CDR3 protein: CASTEGGSADTQYF

clone size: .
V gene: TRBV27
J gene: TRBJ1-2
D gene: .
CDR3 DNA: TGTGCCAGCAGTTTATGGGCAGGGGAATATGGCTACACCTTC
CDR3 protein: CASSLWAGEYGYTF

clone size: few
V gene: TRBV19
J gene: TRBJ1-1
D gene: TRBD1
CDR3 DNA: TGTGCCAGTAGTATGACAGGGGGCGCGAGCACTGAAGCTTTCTTT
CDR3 protein: CASSMTGGASTEAFF

clone size: .
V gene: TRBV19
J gene: TRBJ2-1
D gene: TRBD2
CDR3 DNA: TGTGCCAGTAGCCTGGATGGGGGACTAGCGGTCTACAATGAGCAGTTCTTC
CDR3 protein: CASSLDGGLAVYNEQFF

clone size: .
V gene: TRBV18
J gene: TRBJ1-1
D gene: .
CDR3 DNA: TGTGCCAGCTCACCACTTGCCGGGGAAGCTTTCTTT
CDR3 protein: CASSPLAGEAFF